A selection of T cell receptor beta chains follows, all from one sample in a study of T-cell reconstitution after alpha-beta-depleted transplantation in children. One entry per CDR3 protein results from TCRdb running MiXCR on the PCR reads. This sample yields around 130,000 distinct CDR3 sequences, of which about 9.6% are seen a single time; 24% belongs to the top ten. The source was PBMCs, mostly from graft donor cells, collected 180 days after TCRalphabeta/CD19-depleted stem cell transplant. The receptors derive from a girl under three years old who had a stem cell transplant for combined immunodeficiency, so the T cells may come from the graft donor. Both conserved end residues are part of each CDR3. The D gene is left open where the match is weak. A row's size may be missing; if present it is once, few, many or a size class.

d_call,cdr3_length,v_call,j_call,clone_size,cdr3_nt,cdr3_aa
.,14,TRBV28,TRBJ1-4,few,TGTGCCAGCAGTTTTGCCCGGGCGGCAGAAAAACTGTTTTTT,CASSFARAAEKLFF
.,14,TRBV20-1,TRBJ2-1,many,TGCAGTGCTATATGGTGGCCTTCGGGCAATGAGCAGTTCTTC,CSAIWWPSGNEQFF
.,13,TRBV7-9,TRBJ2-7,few,TGTGCCAGCAGCTTGGGCAGGTACTACGAGCAGTACTTC,CASSLGRYYEQYF
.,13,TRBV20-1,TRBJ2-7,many,TGCAGTGCCAGGACCTGGCTCACCTACGAGCAGTACTTC,CSARTWLTYEQYF
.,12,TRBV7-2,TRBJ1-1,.,TGTGCCAGCAGCCCGGGGGAGACTGAAGCTTTCTTT,CASSPGETEAFF
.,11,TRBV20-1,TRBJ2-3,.,TGCAGTGCTCGATACACAGATACGCAGTATTTT,CSARYTDTQYF
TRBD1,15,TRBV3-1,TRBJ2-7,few,TGTGCCAGCAGCCATCCGGGACAGGGGTCCTACGAGCAGTACTTC,CASSHPGQGSYEQYF
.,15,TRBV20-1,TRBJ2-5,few,TGCAGTGCTACGCGAGGGGGGATCCTCCAAGAGACCCAGTACTTC,CSATRGGILQETQYF
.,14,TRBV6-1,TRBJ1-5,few,TGTGCCAGCAGCCCTTTATATAGCAATCAGCCCCAGCATTTT,CASSPLYSNQPQHF
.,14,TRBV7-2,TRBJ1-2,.,TGTGCCAGCAGCTTAGCGAGGAGATCGGGCGGCTACACCTTC,CASSLARRSGGYTF
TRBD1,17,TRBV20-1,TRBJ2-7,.,TGCAGTGCCCTTGAGACAACCGGGACAGGTGCCCTCTACGAGCAGTACTTC,CSALETTGTGALYEQYF
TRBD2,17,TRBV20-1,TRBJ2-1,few,TGCAGTGCTAAGCCCCACCGACTAGCGGGAGGGCCGGGTGAGCAGTTCTTC,CSAKPHRLAGGPGEQFF
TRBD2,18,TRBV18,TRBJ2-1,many,TGTGCCAGCTCCCCACGCCCTTTGCTAGCGGGGTTCTACAATGAGCAGTTCTTC,CASSPRPLLAGFYNEQFF
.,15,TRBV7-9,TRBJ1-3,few,TGTGCCAGCAGCTTAGCAGGGGACTCTGGAAACACCATATATTTT,CASSLAGDSGNTIYF
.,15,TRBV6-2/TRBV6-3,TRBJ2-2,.,TGTGCCAGCAGTTACTCGCGTAGGGACACCGGGGAGCTGTTTTTT,CASSYSRRDTGELFF
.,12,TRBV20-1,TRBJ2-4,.,TGCAGTGCAAGGGACAACAAAAACATTCAGTACTTC,CSARDNKNIQYF
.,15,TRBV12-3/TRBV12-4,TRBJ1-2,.,TGTGCCAGCAGTCCCGGTGACCCGGGGGGCTATGGCTACACCTTC,CASSPGDPGGYGYTF
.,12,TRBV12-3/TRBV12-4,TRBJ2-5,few,TGTGCCAGCAGTTTGTATCGGGAGACCCAGTACTTC,CASSLYRETQYF
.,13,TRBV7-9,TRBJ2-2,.,TGTGCCAGCAGCTTAATTGGTCCCGGGGAGCTGTTTTTT,CASSLIGPGELFF
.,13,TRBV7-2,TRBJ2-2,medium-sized,TGTGCCAGCAGCTTAGGGTGGCACGGGGAGCTGTTTTTT,CASSLGWHGELFF
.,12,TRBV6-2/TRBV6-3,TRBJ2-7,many,TGTGCCAGCAACGAACCAACGGCCGAGCAGTACTTC,CASNEPTAEQYF
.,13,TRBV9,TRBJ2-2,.,TGTGCCAGCAGGAGGGGGAACACCGGGGAGCTGTTTTTT,CASRRGNTGELFF
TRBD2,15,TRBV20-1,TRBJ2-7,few,TGCAGTGCTAGAGGAACAGGCGGGGGATTCTACGAGCAGTACTTC,CSARGTGGGFYEQYF
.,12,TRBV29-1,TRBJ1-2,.,TGCAGCACCGCAGGGGATAGCTATGGCTACACCTTC,CSTAGDSYGYTF
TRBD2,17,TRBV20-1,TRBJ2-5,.,TGCAGTGCTACACGCATGGGACTAGCGGGAGAGGGGGAGACCCAGTACTTC,CSATRMGLAGEGETQYF
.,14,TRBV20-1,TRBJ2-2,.,TGCAGTGCCCAGGGACAAACGAACACCGGGGAGCTGTTTTTT,CSAQGQTNTGELFF
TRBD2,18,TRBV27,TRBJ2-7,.,TGTGCCAGCAGCCGGACTAGCGGGGGGCCTGGTTATTCCTACGAGCAGTACTTC,CASSRTSGGPGYSYEQYF
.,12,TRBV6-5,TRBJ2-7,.,TGTGCCAGCAGTAGGGGCTTCTACGAGCAGTACTTC,CASSRGFYEQYF
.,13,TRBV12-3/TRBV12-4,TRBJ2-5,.,TGTGCCAGCAGTCCTCGGACCCACGAGACCCAGTACTTC,CASSPRTHETQYF
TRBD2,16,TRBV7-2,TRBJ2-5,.,TGTGCCAGCAGCTTAGCGGTGCGGGGGGCCTCGGAGACCCAGTACTTC,CASSLAVRGASETQYF
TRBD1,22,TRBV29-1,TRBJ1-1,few,TGCAGCGTTCGAGGGAGGGTTCTTCCTCCGCGGGACAGGGGGCAGGAGGACACTGAAGCTTTCTTT,CSVRGRVLPPRDRGQEDTEAFF
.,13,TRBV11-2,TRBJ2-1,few,TGTGCCAGCAGCTCTCGACTGTACAATGAGCAGTTCTTC,CASSSRLYNEQFF
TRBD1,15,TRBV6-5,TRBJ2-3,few,TGTGCCAGCAGTTACTCTGGGACAGGGACAGATACGCAGTATTTT,CASSYSGTGTDTQYF
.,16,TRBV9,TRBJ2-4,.,TGTGCCAGCAGCGTAGCCATGGGGGGCGTGGGGAACATTCAGTACTTC,CASSVAMGGVGNIQYF
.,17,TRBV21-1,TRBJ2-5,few,TGTGCCAGCAGCTCCCCTAGGGTCGTATGCCCAGAAGAGACCCAGTACTTC,CASSSPRVVCPEETQYF